This entry lists 6 T cell receptor beta chains sequenced from one sample in a study of blood T cell repertoires in COVID-19. The repertoire was sequenced with immunoSEQ multiplex PCR; TCRdb's copy has only in-frame clones and lacks some. This table has some 150,000 clones, around four fifths appearing once. Source material: peripheral blood. These TCRs come from a human donor in a cohort sampled during active COVID-19.

Remarks on this clone: Other DNA sequences within the sample encode an identical CDR3. The chain uses TRBV6-5 and TRBJ1-3, with D perhaps matching TRBD1 (6 bases). With 0 bases removed from V and 0 bases from J, the gap between germline ends came to 6 bases. Germline CDR1 and CDR2: MNHEY and SVGAGI. CDR3 length equals 15 residues. In nucleotides, the CDR3 is TGTGCCAGCAGTTACTCAGGGGGCTCTGGAAACACCATATATTTT. It encodes CASSYSGGSGNTIYF.

CDR3 in amino acids: CSVGPGGRGNEQFF. The CDR3 nucleotides are TGCAGCGTTGGACCAGGGGGCCGGGGGAATGAGCAGTTCTTC. The rearrangement links TRBV29-1 to TRBJ2-1; 8 bases agree with TRBD1. The ends lost 4 bases at V and 7 bases at J; junction bases unmatched: 9. The CDR3 contains 14 residues. Germline CDR1 reads SQVTM; CDR2 reads ANQGSEA.

The chain links TRBV10-3 to TRBJ1-2, with 7 bases identical to TRBD1. This CDR3 is 13 amino acids long. Germline lookup yields CDR1 ENHRY and CDR2 SYGVKD. V lost 6 bases to trimming and J lost 10 bases; unmatched junction nucleotides: 11. CDR3 residues: CAISDRVWDVYTF. DNA of the CDR3: TGTGCCATCAGCGACAGGGTTTGGGACGTCTACACCTTC.

This chain links TRBV3-1 (or the pseudogene TRBV3-2) with TRBJ2-3, with TRBD2 matching 12 bases. The CDR3 has 16 residues. Germline CDR1 LGHDT, CDR2 YNNKEL (reference sequence). J gave up 4 bases and V 4 bases, and 6 bases lay outside the gene matches. The CDR3 DNA reads TGTGCCAGCAGCCGGGGCCTAGCGGGGGGGTCAGATACGCAGTATTTT. It is translated as CASSRGLAGGSDTQYF.

J is TRBJ2-3 and V is TRBV7-8; 7 positions agree with TRBD2. The CDR3 loop spans 17 amino acids. J lost 0 bases, V lost 5 bases, and 11 bases had no gene match. Germline assignment: CDR1 SGHVS and CDR2 FQNEAQ. The CDR3 sequence is CASSTPRAGASTDTQYF. The CDR3 DNA is TGTGCCAGCAGCACCCCCCGGGCGGGAGCAAGCACAGATACGCAGTATTTT. Full variable domain (remainder filled in from reference TRBV7-8 and TRBJ2-3): GAGVSQSPRYKVAKRGQDVALRCDPISGHVSLFWYQQALGQGPEFLTYFQNEAQLDKSGLPSDRFFAERPEGSVSTLKIQRTQQEDSAVYLCASSTPRAGASTDTQYFGPGTRLTVL.

The chain couples TRBV5-1 to TRBJ2-3; 13 bases align to TRBD2. The CDR3 covers 18 residues. The junction had 11 bases not matched to a gene; V was cut back by 4 bases and J by 3 bases. Germline V gene data show CDR1 as SGHRS and CDR2 as YFSETQ. This CDR3 is CASSPTTSGGGLTDTQYF. The CDR3 DNA is TGCGCCAGCAGCCCCACTACTAGCGGGGGGGGCCTAACAGATACGCAGTATTTT.